Following are 9 T cell receptor beta chains from one sample sequenced in a study of neoadjuvant anti-PD-1 for oral cavity cancer. Produced via immunoSEQ multiplex PCR; TCRdb's table is partial and in-frame only. The repertoire holds approximately 74,000 clones, roughly 80% seen once, with around 3.1% in the top ten. The sample in question was PBMCs, obtained before nivolumab (anti-PD-1) treatment. All receptors derive from a person between 35 and 79 years old with oral cavity squamous cell carcinoma.

CDR3 in DNA: TGTGCCAGCAGTCCCCGAGGGGACTTCACTGAAGCTTTCTTT. It codes for CASSPRGDFTEAFF. The gene calls are TRBV6-1 and TRBJ1-1; TRBD1 is a possible D gene (5 bases). CDR1 is MNHNS, CDR2 SASEGT, per germline. Trimming pared 5 bases from V and 4 bases from J, leaving 14 bases between. The CDR3 has 14 amino acids.

The rearrangement links TRBV30 to TRBJ2-7; TRBD2 aligns across 13 bases. The CDR3 has 15 amino acids. V dropped 1 base and J dropped 3; count of bases not matched to a gene: 3. The germline V gene has CDR1 GTSNPN and CDR2 SVGIG (reference sequence). CDR3 coding DNA: TGTGCCTGGAGTGGACTAGCGGGAGGAGGCTACGAGCAGTACTTC. It specifies CAWSGLAGGGYEQYF.

The V gene is TRBV10-1, the J gene TRBJ2-1; TRBD2 might be the D (5 bases). The CDR3 contains 15 residues. CDR1 WNHNN and CDR2 SYGVQD come from the germline V gene (reference sequence). The V end lost 0 bases, the J end lost 4 bases, and 10 bases lay between the germline ends. CDR3 region: CASSESRTRYNEQFF. CDR3 nucleotide sequence: TGCGCCAGCAGTGAGTCAAGGACTCGTTACAATGAGCAGTTCTTC.

The rearrangement links TRBV11-1 to TRBJ2-7, with a tentative D call TRBD1 (6 bases). The germline V and J ends were trimmed by 5 bases and 6 bases, with 17 bases remaining between them. Germline V CDR1 and CDR2: SGHAT, FQDESV (reference sequence). The CDR3 contains 14 residues. The CDR3 reads CASSPEQGVGEQYF. CDR3 nucleotide sequence: TGTGCCAGCAGCCCAGAACAGGGCGTTGGCGAGCAGTACTTC. Together with reference TRBV11-1 and TRBJ2-7, the CDR3 gives the full variable domain: EAEVAQSPRYKITEKSQAVAFWCDPISGHATLYWYRQILGQGPELLVQFQDESVVDDSQLPKDRFSAERLKGVDSTLKIQPAELGDSAMYLCASSPEQGVGEQYFGPGTRLTVT.

This clone appeared a few times. J is TRBJ1-4 and V is TRBV6-6; D unclear. This CDR3 spans 13 amino acids. Germline V gene data show CDR1 as MNHNY and CDR2 as SVGAGI (reference sequence). The V and J ends lost 8 bases and 8 bases respectively, with 15 bases between them. The CDR3 DNA sequence: TGTGCCAGCTGTGACTCCCGATGGGAAAAACTGTTTTTT. It yields the protein CASCDSRWEKLFF.

This clone was seen at least ten times. The chain recombines TRBV5-4 with TRBJ2-3; D is undetermined. Germline CDR1 reads SGHNT; CDR2 reads YYREEE (reference sequence). The CDR3 spans 18 residues. Trimming cost V 0 bases and J 3 bases, with 20 bases left between them. The CDR3, as DNA: TGTGCCAGCAGCTTGGGACCTGAGGTGGGATTAAGGACAGATACGCAGTATTTT. It encodes CASSLGPEVGLRTDTQYF.

The chain has TRBV4-2 and TRBJ2-5, with 10 bases identical to TRBD2. Germline values: CDR1 LGHNA, CDR2 YNFKEQ. This CDR3 has 16 residues. V was pared by 0 bases and J by 7 bases, with 8 bases of the junction left unmatched. The CDR3 DNA is TGTGCCAGCAGCCAAGATAGTGGAGCGGGAGGGGGGACCCAGTACTTC. Protein: CASSQDSGAGGGTQYF.

This clone was picked up a small number of times. The V gene is TRBV18, the J gene TRBJ2-3; tentatively, D is TRBD2 (6 bases). V gave up 4 bases and J gave up 2 bases, with 10 bases separating them. The CDR3 runs 14 residues. Germline CDR1 reads KGHSH; CDR2 reads LQKENI. The CDR3 loop reads CASSLLAVTDTQYF. As DNA, the CDR3 is TGTGCCAGCTCACTATTAGCGGTCACAGATACGCAGTATTTT.

This clone was seen a few times. The chain combines TRBV6-5 with TRBJ2-2, with D hard to call. V lost 6 bases and J 5 bases, leaving 4 bases between the germline ends. Germline CDR1 is MNHEY and CDR2 is SVGAGI. CDR3 length: 11 amino acids. The CDR3, as DNA: TGTGCCAGCAGATCTACCGGGGAGCTGTTTTTT. Translation gives CASRSTGELFF.